This T cell receptor (beta chain) was captured by sequencing in a study of T cell repertoires in cytomegalovirus infection. The overall study: Selected CMV epitopes included recently identified HLA-C-restricted ones as well as well-studied HLA-B-restricted ones. Indicated by public TCR beta signatures were CMV infection and matching HLA type. General study results and limits: Identification of carriers of CMV plus the relevant HLA was performed using cumulative public TCR beta family frequency. Dominating the ex vivo response were TCR beta clonotypes that were CMV-specific and HLA-C-restricted.

Details on this clonotype: The antigen remains undetermined.

Germline V gene data show CDR1 as MNHNS and CDR2 as SASEGT. Between the trimmed V and J ends, which lost 2 bases and 6 bases, there was a span of 23 bases. This CDR3 is built from 18 residues. Using its own MiXCR run on the reads, TCRdb lists one record per CDR3 protein. The table lists about half a million distinct CDR3 sequences, approximately 40% of them singletons. The chain links TRBV6-1 to TRBJ2-1, with a weak D call TRBD2 (6 bases). The TCR originated in a human donor in good health (CMV status not recorded). Some clones in this sample may be carry-over from other donors' samples. The sequences come from cultured PBMCs, collected from culture after CMV antigen stimulation. CDR3 in amino acids: CASSEWGLGSGLINEQFF. As DNA, the CDR3 is TGTGCCAGCAGTGAATGGGGTTTGGGTAGCGGTTTAATCAATGAGCAGTTCTTC.